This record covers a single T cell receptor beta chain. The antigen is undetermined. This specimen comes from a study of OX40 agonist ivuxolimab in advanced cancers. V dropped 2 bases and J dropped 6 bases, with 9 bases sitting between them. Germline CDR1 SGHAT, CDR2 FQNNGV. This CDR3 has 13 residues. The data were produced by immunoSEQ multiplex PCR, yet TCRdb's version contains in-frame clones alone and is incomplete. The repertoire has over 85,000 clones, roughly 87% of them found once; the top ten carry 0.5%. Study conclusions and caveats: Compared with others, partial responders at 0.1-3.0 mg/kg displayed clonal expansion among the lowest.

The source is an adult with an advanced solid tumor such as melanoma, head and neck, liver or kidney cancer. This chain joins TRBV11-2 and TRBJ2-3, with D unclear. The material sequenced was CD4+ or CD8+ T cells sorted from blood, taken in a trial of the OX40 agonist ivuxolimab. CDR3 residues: CASSLRLEDTQYF. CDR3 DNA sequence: TGTGCCAGCAGCTTAAGGTTAGAGGATACGCAGTATTTT.